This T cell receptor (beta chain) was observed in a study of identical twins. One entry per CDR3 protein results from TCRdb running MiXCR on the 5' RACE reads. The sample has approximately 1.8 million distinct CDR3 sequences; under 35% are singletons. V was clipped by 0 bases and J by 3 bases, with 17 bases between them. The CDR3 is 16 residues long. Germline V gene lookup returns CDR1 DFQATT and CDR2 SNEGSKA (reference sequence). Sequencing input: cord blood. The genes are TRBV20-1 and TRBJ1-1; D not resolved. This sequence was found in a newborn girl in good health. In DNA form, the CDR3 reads TGCAGTGCTAGAGATTCCGTCGCCCGTTGGGACACTGAAGCTTTCTTT. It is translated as CSARDSVARWDTEAFF.